A single sample is the source of the 14 T cell receptor beta chains below, sequenced in a study of T cell changes during pregnancy in multiple sclerosis (dated by TCRdb to between 2018 and 2021). The library was generated by the immunoSEQ multiplex PCR assay. TCRdb took this table from immuneACCESS and kept in-frame rearrangements with V and J called. Such tables lack part of the clones; where checked against another copy, unresolved V genes explain under half of the gap, and the rest is unexplained. The sample table lists about 39,000 clones, over 80% of them with a count of one. The ten largest clones represent about 27% of the sample. Material: CD8+ T cells from peripheral blood mononuclear cells, obtained before pregnancy. The receptors derive from a female donor with multiple sclerosis, enrolled in a pregnancy study.

A single count supports this clone. The CDR3 nucleotides read TGCGCCAGCAGCCGATCGACAGGGCGCAACTCCTACGAGCAGTACTTC. The encoded protein is CASSRSTGRNSYEQYF. This chain joins TRBV4-1 and TRBJ2-7; 7 bases map to TRBD1. V gave up 4 bases and J gave up 0 bases; unmatched junction bases: 9. Germline CDR1 reads MGHRA; CDR2 reads YSYEKL. The CDR3 runs 16 residues.

The rearrangement links TRBV6-1 to TRBJ1-2, with a possible D match to TRBD1 (5 bases). Trimming took 10 bases from V and 0 from J, leaving 12 bases between them. In germline, CDR1 is MNHNS, CDR2 SASEGT. This CDR3 contains 13 residues. The CDR3 loop reads CANLDRANYGYTF. CDR3 DNA sequence: TGTGCCAACCTCGACAGAGCTAACTATGGCTACACCTTC.

V and J are TRBV28 and TRBJ2-3; D is unresolved. Germline CDR1 reads MDHEN; CDR2 reads SYDVKM. CDR3 length: 14 residues. Trimming took off 3 bases at V and 1 base at J, with 8 bases between the two ends. The CDR3 nucleotides read TGTGCCAGCAGTTTCACTCTTGGCACAGATACGCAGTATTTT. Protein: CASSFTLGTDTQYF.

J is TRBJ1-5 and V is TRBV11-2; weak D call: TRBD1 (6 bases). The germline V gene encodes CDR1 SGHAT and CDR2 FQNNGV. This CDR3 has 15 amino acids. V was shortened by 0 bases and J by 6 bases, with 12 bases between the two germline ends. CDR3 sequence reads: CASSLDHGRGQPQHF. The CDR3 DNA follows: TGTGCCAGCAGCTTAGATCATGGCAGGGGTCAGCCCCAGCATTTT.

This chain joins TRBV28 and TRBJ1-1; unclear D gene. Germline lookup yields CDR1 MDHEN and CDR2 SYDVKM. The V gene lost 7 bases and the J gene lost 6 bases, with 9 bases spanning the gap. This CDR3 spans 11 amino acids. The CDR3 sequence is CASTRASEAFF. CDR3 nucleotide sequence: TGTGCCAGCACGAGGGCCTCTGAAGCTTTCTTT.

The chain recombines TRBV28 with TRBJ2-7; TRBD2 aligns across 8 bases. Germline values: CDR1 MDHEN, CDR2 SYDVKM. CDR3 length equals 14 residues. Unmatched junction bases numbered 8, after V lost 9 bases and J lost 1 base. CDR3 DNA: TGTGCCAGTGTGACAAGCGGGAGTTCCTACGAGCAGTACTTC. Translating it yields CASVTSGSSYEQYF.

This chain connects TRBV7-2 to TRBJ1-4; 10 bases match TRBD1. The CDR3 covers 15 residues. V shed 5 bases and J 7 bases; nucleotides not matched to a gene: 7. Germline values: CDR1 SGHTA, CDR2 FQGNSA. The CDR3 region has the DNA TGTGCCAGCAGCGCGACAGGGGGCGCCGCTGAAAAACTGTTTTTT. Its translation is CASSATGGAAEKLFF.

The chain couples TRBV9 to TRBJ1-2; D remains unclear. CDR1 SGDLS and CDR2 YYNGEE come from the germline V gene. With 0 bases removed from V and 4 bases from J, the gap between germline ends came to 10 bases. This CDR3 spans 14 amino acids. This CDR3 is CASSVGGSSYGYTF. CDR3 in DNA: TGTGCCAGCAGCGTAGGAGGGTCTAGCTATGGCTACACCTTC.

DNA for the CDR3: TGTGCCAGCAGTTCCCTGCGGCGGGGAAACTACAATGAGCAGTTCTTC. Its translation: CASSSLRRGNYNEQFF. The chain couples TRBV28 to TRBJ2-1; TRBD2 might be the D (6 bases). This CDR3 has 16 amino acids. CDR1 and CDR2 from the germline V gene are MDHEN and SYDVKM. Trimming cost V 4 bases and J 3 bases, with 16 bases left between them. The variable domain in full, with the rest retrieved from reference TRBV28 and TRBJ2-1, is DVKVTQSSRYLVKRTGEKVFLECVQDMDHENMFWYRQDPGLGLRLIYFSYDVKMKEKGDIPEGYSVSREKKERFSLILESASTNQTSMYLCASSSLRRGNYNEQFFGPGTRLTVL.

The CDR3 region is CASSQGRGPSYEQYF. The CDR3 DNA sequence: TGCGCCAGCAGCCAAGGGAGGGGGCCCTCCTACGAGCAGTACTTC. V usage is TRBV4-1 and J usage is TRBJ2-7; D is possibly TRBD1 (7 bases). Trimming pared 1 base from V and 0 bases from J, leaving 10 bases between. This CDR3 is built from 15 residues. Germline V lookup: CDR1 MGHRA, CDR2 YSYEKL.

The gene calls are TRBV10-3 and TRBJ2-7; perhaps TRBD1 as D (5 bases). The CDR3 covers 12 residues. V lost 5 bases and J lost 3, with 8 bases in between. Germline V CDR1 and CDR2: ENHRY, SYGVKD. DNA of the CDR3: TGTGCCATCAGTTCAGGGATCTACGAGCAGTACTTC. Amino acid sequence: CAISSGIYEQYF.

The chain is built from TRBV7-7 and TRBJ2-1; 7 positions agree with TRBD2. V was pared by 3 bases and J by 15 bases, with 11 bases of the junction left unmatched. CDR3 length equals 13 residues. The germline V gene encodes CDR1 SSHAT and CDR2 FNYEAQ (reference sequence). As DNA, the CDR3 is TGTGCCAGCAGCTTGATGGGGGGAGGGCCTCTGTTCTTC. Its translation: CASSLMGGGPLFF.

This clone was seen just once. The chain combines TRBV9 with TRBJ2-1; D is ambiguous. The CDR3 spans 12 residues. The V and J ends lost 4 bases and 2 bases respectively, with 4 bases between them. Per germline, CDR1 SGDLS and CDR2 YYNGEE. The CDR3 region is CASSTAYNEQFF. CDR3 sequence (DNA): TGTGCCAGCAGCACAGCCTACAATGAGCAGTTCTTC.

The sample holds many counts of this clone. The same CDR3 can be traced to other DNA sequences in this sample. The chain has TRBV27 and TRBJ1-2; the D gene is possibly TRBD1 (5 bases). The germline gives CDR1 MNHEY, CDR2 SMNVEV (reference sequence). The CDR3 has 14 amino acids. Trimming removed 3 bases from V and 2 bases from J, with 10 bases in between. Here the CDR3 reads CASSLQGGNYGYTF. DNA for the CDR3: TGTGCCAGCAGTTTGCAGGGTGGGAACTATGGCTACACCTTC.